Given below is one T cell receptor beta chain in context. This entry is derived from a study of Tregs in tolerant kidney transplant recipients. J lost 6 bases, V lost 3 bases, and 15 bases had no gene match. Germline V gene data show CDR1 as MDHEN and CDR2 as SYDVKM. CDR3 length: 17 residues. Profiling relied on immunoSEQ multiplex PCR, and the TCRdb table lists in-frame clones only, not all of them. The repertoire holds about 110,000 clones, around 90% seen once, with approximately 0.35% in the top ten. Sequences were derived from CD4+ T cells from blood, sampled before the transplant. The source is a human donor who received a combined kidney and bone marrow transplant. The V gene is TRBV28, the J gene TRBJ2-7; TRBD1 agrees at 9 bases. The CDR3 is CASSFPRQGVRLREQYF. The CDR3 DNA follows: TGTGCCAGCAGTTTTCCCCGACAGGGGGTACGACTACGCGAGCAGTACTTC. The complete variable domain, with remaining parts taken from reference TRBV28 and TRBJ2-7, reads DVKVTQSSRYLVKRTGEKVFLECVQDMDHENMFWYRQDPGLGLRLIYFSYDVKMKEKGDIPEGYSVSREKKERFSLILESASTNQTSMYLCASSFPRQGVRLREQYFGPGTRLTVT.